This is a list of T cell receptor beta chains from one sample in a study of siplizumab effects on memory and regulatory T cells. Measured with immunoSEQ multiplex PCR; TCRdb has only the in-frame clones, and not every one. The sample gives fewer than 100,000 clones, 95% of which show up once; around 20% is in the top ten. The sample consisted of CD8+ T cells sorted from blood. Every receptor here comes from a human donor in good health. Both conserved end residues are part of each CDR3. The order of the fields is clone size, D gene, V gene, J gene, CDR3 DNA, CDR3 protein. The D gene is left open where the match is weak. Clone size is stated in some rows and not others, as once, few, many or a class when expanded.

>-|-|TRBV6-1|TRBJ2-3
TGTGCCAGCACCCAAGTTGCGCGGAACACAGATACGCAGTATTTT
CASTQVARNTDTQYF
>-|-|TRBV28|TRBJ2-7
TGTGCCAGCAGTGGGTCTTACGAGCAGTACTTC
CASSGSYEQYF
>-|-|TRBV6-5|TRBJ1-1
TGTGCCAGCAGTTACGAGGGACGGGGCACTGAAGCTTTCTTT
CASSYEGRGTEAFF
>-|TRBD1|TRBV19|TRBJ1-1
TGTGCCAGTAGTTTAAGACAGGGGGCGATGAACACTGAAGCTTTCTTT
CASSLRQGAMNTEAFF
>-|-|TRBV9|TRBJ2-1
TGTGCCAGCAGCGCAGGACCCAGCTCCTACAATGAGCAGTTCTTC
CASSAGPSSYNEQFF
>-|TRBD2|TRBV10-3|TRBJ2-1
TGTGCCATCAGTGGGCCTAGCGGGAGCACCTACAATGAGCAGTTCTTC
CAISGPSGSTYNEQFF
>-|-|TRBV19|TRBJ1-1
TGTGCCAGTAGTATTTCTGGGATCGAAGCTTTCTTT
CASSISGIEAFF
>-|-|TRBV6-1|TRBJ2-7
TGTGCCAGCAGTGAAACCTGGGACGAGCAGTACTTC
CASSETWDEQYF
>-|TRBD1|TRBV2|TRBJ2-5
TGTGCCAGCGAACCGGACAGGCCCTTTCCCCAGTACTTC
CASEPDRPFPQYF
>-|-|TRBV29-1|TRBJ1-1
TGCAGCGTTGAATCTCCCTACGGCCCTGAAGCTTTCTTT
CSVESPYGPEAFF
>-|-|TRBV7-9|TRBJ2-7
TGTGCCAGCAGCTTCGGTCCCCAGGGTAAGGACGAGCAGTACTTC
CASSFGPQGKDEQYF
>-|-|TRBV5-6|TRBJ1-3
TGTGCCAGCAGCTCAGACTTGTCCTCTGGAAACACCATATATTTT
CASSSDLSSGNTIYF
>-|-|TRBV15|TRBJ2-1
TGTGCCACCAGGCCCACCGTGAGCAATGAGCAGTTCTTC
CATRPTVSNEQFF
>-|-|TRBV19|TRBJ1-5
TGTGCCAAGGGTCGGGATCAGCCCCAGCATTTT
CAKGRDQPQHF
>-|TRBD1|TRBV7-2|TRBJ1-2
TGTGCCAGCAGCTTTGACAGGGTCCCTAACTATGGCTACACCTTC
CASSFDRVPNYGYTF
>-|TRBD2|TRBV28|TRBJ2-7
TGTGCCAGCAGCCCCACCCTAGCGGCATACGAGCAGTACTTC
CASSPTLAAYEQYF
>-|-|TRBV7-6|TRBJ1-4
TGTGCCAGCGGGCAGGGGAGTGAAAAACTGTTTTTT
CASGQGSEKLFF
>many|-|TRBV9|TRBJ2-1
TGTGCCAGCAGCGAGAGGGGAGAGGGGTGGTACAATGAGCAGTTCTTC
CASSERGEGWYNEQFF
>once|-|TRBV28|TRBJ2-7
TGTGCCAGCAGTTTCAGCTACGAGCAGTACTTC
CASSFSYEQYF
>-|TRBD1|TRBV29-1|TRBJ1-2
TGCAGCGTCACCGGGACAGGGGGCATTACTAACTATGGCTACACCTTC
CSVTGTGGITNYGYTF
>-|TRBD2|TRBV2|TRBJ2-5
TGTGCCAGCAGGGACCCGGGACTAGGTCCAGAGACCCAGTACTTC
CASRDPGLGPETQYF
>-|-|TRBV10-3|TRBJ2-7
TGTGCCATCAGTGAGTCTTCTTTTGGCGGCTACGAGCAGTACTTC
CAISESSFGGYEQYF
>few|-|TRBV13|TRBJ1-5
TGTGCCAGCAGCCAACAAAATCAGCCCCAGCATTTT
CASSQQNQPQHF
>-|-|TRBV27|TRBJ2-7
TGTGCCAGCAGTCGGACTTCAAGCTACGAGCAGTACTTC
CASSRTSSYEQYF
>-|-|TRBV19|TRBJ2-2
TGTGCCAGTAGTATCTACAGGGAAGACACCGGGGAGCTGTTTTTT
CASSIYREDTGELFF
>-|TRBD2|TRBV27|TRBJ2-3
TGTACCAGCAGTGCGTGGGAGGGAGATACGCAGTATTTT
CTSSAWEGDTQYF
>-|-|TRBV11-2|TRBJ2-7
TGTGCCAGCAGCGTATGGGAGGTTTTCTCCTACGAGCAGTACTTC
CASSVWEVFSYEQYF
>-|-|TRBV7-6|TRBJ2-4
TGTGCCAGCAGCTTAGCGCCCGAGGGGGCCAAAAACATTCAGTACTTC
CASSLAPEGAKNIQYF
>-|TRBD2|TRBV19|TRBJ2-3
TGTGCCAGTAGTATATGGCGGGAGGCGAGAGATACGCAGTATTTT
CASSIWREARDTQYF
>-|-|TRBV19|TRBJ2-3
TGTGCCAGTAGTAATTACAGGGAGGTAGAGGATACGCAGTATTTT
CASSNYREVEDTQYF
>few|-|TRBV19|TRBJ1-1
TGTGCCAGTAGTATATGGCAGGGCAAAGAAGCTTTCTTT
CASSIWQGKEAFF
>-|-|TRBV5-1|TRBJ1-2
TGCGCCAGCAGCGTCGGGGGCAAGGGCTACACCTTC
CASSVGGKGYTF
>-|TRBD1|TRBV7-9|TRBJ2-1
TGTGCCAGCAGTCCCGGGACAGGGAGGAACAATGAGCAGTTCTTC
CASSPGTGRNNEQFF
>-|-|TRBV11-2|TRBJ1-6
TGTGCCAGCAGGCGCGGATCCGAAAGGTCCCTCCACTTT
CASRRGSERSLHF
>-|-|TRBV9|TRBJ2-1
TGTGCCAGCACCCAGGGGTCTCTGGCTAGCGCCCACAATGAGCAGTTCTTC
CASTQGSLASAHNEQFF
>once|TRBD2|TRBV7-9|TRBJ2-5
TGTGCCAGCAGCTTCGGGGCTAGCGGGAGGGAAAGGACCCAGTACTTC
CASSFGASGRERTQYF
>once|TRBD1|TRBV13|TRBJ2-5
TGTGCCAGCAGCTCGAACCAAGCAGGGGGCCACCAAGAGACCCAGTACTTC
CASSSNQAGGHQETQYF
>-|-|TRBV19|TRBJ2-3
TGTGCCAGTAATCTATTTGGCACAGATACGCAGTATTTT
CASNLFGTDTQYF